Listed below are T cell receptor beta chains from one sample, sequenced in a study of blood T cell repertoires in COVID-19. Method: immunoSEQ multiplex PCR; TCRdb's copy keeps in-frame clones and lacks some. Here the sample spans 90,000 to 130,000 clones, about 70% being singletons. Sample: peripheral blood. The receptors originated from a woman aged 60-75 years with acute or convalescent COVID-19. CDR3s include the opening cysteine and the closing phenylalanine or tryptophan. D genes are given only for firm matches. Size is stated for part of the rows, as once, few or many counts, or as a class when the clone is expanded.

clone_size j_call d_call v_call cdr3_nt cdr3_aa
NA TRBJ2-3 NA TRBV12-3/TRBV12-4 TGTGCCAGCAGTAAAACTACTCCGGGTTCTTGGAATTTT CASSKTTPGSWNF
few TRBJ2-1 TRBD2 TRBV4-3 TGCGCCAGCAGCCAAGATGGGCGGGGGGGCCTAAATGAGCAGTTCTTC CASSQDGRGGLNEQFF
NA TRBJ2-7 TRBD1 TRBV7-2 TGTGCCAGCAGCTTTACCGACAGGGGCTCTCACGAGCAGTACTTC CASSFTDRGSHEQYF
many TRBJ1-1 TRBD1 TRBV9 TGTGCCAGCAGCACATGGACAGGGTCTGAAGCTTTCTTT CASSTWTGSEAFF
NA TRBJ1-4 NA TRBV5-1 TGCGCCAGCAGCTTCTATTCGGCAACTAATGAAAAACTGTTTTTT CASSFYSATNEKLFF
NA TRBJ1-2 NA TRBV27 TGTGCCAGCAGCTCCCGACAGGCAGCTAACTATGGCTACACCTTC CASSSRQAANYGYTF
NA TRBJ1-4 NA TRBV10-3 TGTGCCATCGGCCAGGGAACTAATGAAAAACTGTTTTTT CAIGQGTNEKLFF
NA TRBJ2-3 NA TRBV7-9 TGTGCCAGCAGCTCATCCCCCCCCGGGGGCACAGATACGCAGTATTTT CASSSSPPGGTDTQYF
NA TRBJ2-7 NA TRBV19 TGTGCCAGTAGTATCCGCCGACAGGCCTACGAGCAGTACTTC CASSIRRQAYEQYF
NA TRBJ1-1 NA TRBV2 TGTGCCAGGCGTTTTATGAACACTGAAGCTTTCTTT CARRFMNTEAFF
NA TRBJ1-4 NA TRBV6-5 TGTGCCAGCAGCCCCCAGGCAACTAATGAAAAACTGTTTTTT CASSPQATNEKLFF
NA TRBJ2-7 NA TRBV6-6 TGTGCCAGCAGTTACGGGGCGGGGGCAACCTACGAGCAGTACTTC CASSYGAGATYEQYF
NA TRBJ2-1 TRBD1 TRBV9 TGTGCCAGCAGCGTAGGGGTTTCAGGGGGCAATGAGCAGTTCTTC CASSVGVSGGNEQFF
NA TRBJ1-2 NA TRBV6-5 TGTGCCAGCAGTCGGGGTGGTTTTGGAAACTATGGCTACACCTTC CASSRGGFGNYGYTF
NA TRBJ2-7 NA TRBV18 TGTGCCAGCTCCCGGACAGAGAACTACGAGCAGTACTTC CASSRTENYEQYF
NA TRBJ1-2 NA TRBV2 TGTGCCAGCAACGGGGGGGGAAAAAGTAACTATGGCTACACCTTC CASNGGGKSNYGYTF
medium-sized TRBJ2-2 NA TRBV5-5 TGTGCCAGCAGCCTCAACAGCGGGTACAACACCGGGGAGCTGTTTTTT CASSLNSGYNTGELFF
NA TRBJ2-3 NA TRBV30 TGTGCCTGGAGTGCAGCTAGGAGGAGCGAGTATTTT CAWSAARRSEYF
NA TRBJ1-5 TRBD1 TRBV6-2/TRBV6-3 TGTGCCAGCAGTAAACAGGGGGCGAATCAGCCCCAGCATTTT CASSKQGANQPQHF
NA TRBJ1-5 TRBD1 TRBV7-9 TGTGCCAGCAGCTCCGACAGGGATTATCAGCCCCAGCATTTT CASSSDRDYQPQHF
few TRBJ2-3 NA TRBV5-6 TGTGCCAGCAGCTTGGTGGGACACAAATCTAGCACAGATACGCAGTATTTT CASSLVGHKSSTDTQYF
few TRBJ1-5 NA TRBV9 TGTGCCAGCAGCGTAGAGCTCAATCAGCCCCAGCATTTT CASSVELNQPQHF
few TRBJ2-5 NA TRBV6-1 TGTGCCAGCAGTGGGCGGACACGCACGTCTCAAGAGACCCAGTACTTC CASSGRTRTSQETQYF
few TRBJ2-3 TRBD2 TRBV9 TGTGCCAGCAGCGTAGCCGGCGGGGGGCATACAGATACGCAGTATTTT CASSVAGGGHTDTQYF
NA TRBJ1-6 NA TRBV19 TGTGCCAGTAGGGTTAGAGGGGGACCCTATAATTCACCCCTCCACTTT CASRVRGGPYNSPLHF
once TRBJ2-7 NA TRBV28 TGTGCCAGCAGTACAAATTTGCACGAGCAGTACTTC CASSTNLHEQYF
NA TRBJ2-3 NA TRBV19 TGTGCCAGTAGTATAGATCTAGTTGCCCGCAGCACAGATACGCAGTATTTT CASSIDLVARSTDTQYF
NA TRBJ1-2 TRBD1 TRBV10-3 TGTGCCATCAGGAACTCGACAGGGATCCATGGCTACACCTTC CAIRNSTGIHGYTF
NA TRBJ1-1 NA TRBV3-1/TRBV3-2 TGTGCCAGCAGCCCTCCAGGGGCGGTGGAGATGAACACTGAAGCTTTCTTT CASSPPGAVEMNTEAFF
NA TRBJ1-4 NA TRBV4-3 TGCGCCAGCAGCCAAAGGGGAACTAATGAAAAACTGTTTTTT CASSQRGTNEKLFF
NA TRBJ1-3 TRBD1 TRBV5-1 TGCGCCAGCAGCGTCGGACAGGTTTTTCGAGGAAACACCATATATTTT CASSVGQVFRGNTIYF
once TRBJ2-1 NA TRBV19 TGTGCCAGTATGAAGGGGCAACCCGACAATGAGCAGTTCTTC CASMKGQPDNEQFF
NA TRBJ1-5 NA TRBV6-5 TGTGCCAGCGGCGGGCAGACCAATCAGCCCCAGCATTTT CASGGQTNQPQHF
NA TRBJ1-5 TRBD1 TRBV6-4 TGTGCCTGCCCGTCCGGACAGGGAGGAAGCAATCAGCCCCAGCATTTT CACPSGQGGSNQPQHF
NA TRBJ1-6 NA TRBV18 TGTGCCAGCTCCCCTGGTTTGGAGTCACCCCTCCACTTT CASSPGLESPLHF
NA TRBJ1-2 NA TRBV5-4 TGTGCCAGCAGACAGACCCTAAACTATGGCTACACCTTC CASRQTLNYGYTF
NA TRBJ1-4 NA TRBV4-1 TGCGCCAGCACCCTAAGGGGAGGGAATGAAAAACTGTTTTTT CASTLRGGNEKLFF
NA TRBJ2-3 NA TRBV4-2 TGTGCCAGCAGCCGGGGCTCAAGCACAGATACGCAGTATTTT CASSRGSSTDTQYF
NA TRBJ1-2 NA TRBV7-9 TGTGCCAGCAGCTTAATCCGCGACAGTGACTATGGCTACACCTTC CASSLIRDSDYGYTF
NA TRBJ1-6 TRBD1 TRBV30 TGTGCCTGGAGTACGGACAGGGGATATTCACCCCTCCACTTT CAWSTDRGYSPLHF
NA TRBJ1-1 TRBD1 TRBV28 TGTGCCAGCAGTTTCGTGGGACAGGGTCTTGAAGCTTTCTTT CASSFVGQGLEAFF
NA TRBJ2-1 TRBD2 TRBV24-1 TGTGCCACCAGTAGTGGCGGGGGGGGATACAATGAGCAGTTCTTC CATSSGGGGYNEQFF
NA TRBJ2-5 TRBD1 TRBV5-4 TGTGCCAGCAGCACCCGGGACAGGGGCGGGGAGACCCAGTACTTC CASSTRDRGGETQYF